This T cell receptor beta chain came from a study of T cells in women clearing cervical HPV infection. For the study at large: Blood came at first lesion visit for cases, post-clearance for controls. The study's findings and limits: Timing of associations relative to infection is unclear; T-cell subsets were not isolated. Richness differences could reflect unmeasured T-cell content per sample.

Profiled with immunoSEQ multiplex PCR; TCRdb holds only in-frame clones, not every one. The sample holds tens of thousands of clones. The CDR3 length is 15 residues. Trimming removed 4 bases from V and 3 bases from J, with 16 bases in between. CDR1 SGHKS and CDR2 YYEKEE come from the germline V gene (reference sequence). A remark on this clone: Its matching antigen is unknown. The CDR3 extends 3 residues past the end of the read, so its final part is completed from the germline J gene.

The genes are TRBV5-5 and TRBJ1-1; D unresolved. The specimen sequenced was blood buffy coat. The receptor was derived from a woman aged 18 to 75 with a cervical HPV16 infection that either progressed to CIN3+ or cleared (not recorded which). The chain's CDR3 is CASSRKLIGDTEAFF. Incomplete CDR3 DNA: TGTGCCAGCAGCCGAAAACTGATCGGGGACACTGAA.